Listed here is a single T cell receptor beta chain. This record belongs to a study of blood T cell repertoires in COVID-19. About the study: COVID-19 samples, acute and convalescent, were from the United States, Italy and Spain. Sample material is recorded as cDNA or gDNA derived from T cells, B-cell-depleted T cells, or PBMCs.

The CDR3 loop spans 17 amino acids. Germline V gene data show CDR1 as LGHDT and CDR2 as YNNKEL (reference sequence). V lost 3 bases to trimming and J lost 5 bases, with 20 bases between them. Authors' methods: Scientists estimated how many nucleated cells there were by amplifying reference gene primers. Libraries were prepared by immunoSEQ multiplex PCR; TCRdb keeps only in-frame clonotypes and omits some of them. D and trimming were read from the DNA, whereas the V and J calls and clone size are those reported in that table. Among 250,000 or so clones listed, 75% to 90% were seen once. The source is a woman aged 40 to 55 who had recovered from COVID-19. The chain recombines TRBV3-1 (or the pseudogene TRBV3-2) with TRBJ2-1; D gene ambiguous. Specimen: peripheral blood. Written as DNA, the CDR3 is TGTGCCAGCAGCCAGTTCCTGCGGCTAGTCGCCCACAATGAGCAGTTCTTC. It translates to CASSQFLRLVAHNEQFF.